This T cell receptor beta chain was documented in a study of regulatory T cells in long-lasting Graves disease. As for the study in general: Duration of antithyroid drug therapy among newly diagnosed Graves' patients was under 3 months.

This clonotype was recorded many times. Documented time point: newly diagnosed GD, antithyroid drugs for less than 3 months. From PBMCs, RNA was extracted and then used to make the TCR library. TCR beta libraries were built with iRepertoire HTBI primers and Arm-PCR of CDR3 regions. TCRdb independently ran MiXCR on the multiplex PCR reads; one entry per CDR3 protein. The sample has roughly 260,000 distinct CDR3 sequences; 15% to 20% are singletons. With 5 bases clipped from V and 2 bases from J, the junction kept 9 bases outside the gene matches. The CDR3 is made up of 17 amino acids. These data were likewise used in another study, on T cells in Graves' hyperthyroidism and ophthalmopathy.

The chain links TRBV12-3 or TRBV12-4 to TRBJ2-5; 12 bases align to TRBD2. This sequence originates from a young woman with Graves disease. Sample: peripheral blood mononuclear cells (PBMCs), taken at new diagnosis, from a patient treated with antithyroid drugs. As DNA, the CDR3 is TGTGCCAGCAGTCGACGGACTAGCGGGGACTTGCAAGAGACCCAGTACTTC. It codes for CASSRRTSGDLQETQYF.